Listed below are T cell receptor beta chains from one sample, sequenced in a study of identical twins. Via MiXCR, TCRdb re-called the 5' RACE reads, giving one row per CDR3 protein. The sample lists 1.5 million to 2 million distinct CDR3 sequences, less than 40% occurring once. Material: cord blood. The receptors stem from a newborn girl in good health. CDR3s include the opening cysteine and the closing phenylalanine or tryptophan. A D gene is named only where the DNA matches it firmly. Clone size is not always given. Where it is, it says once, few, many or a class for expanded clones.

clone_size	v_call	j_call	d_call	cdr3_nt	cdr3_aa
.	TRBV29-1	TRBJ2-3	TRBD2	TGCAGCGTGAAAGGACTAGCGGGGACCTCCACAGATACGCAGTATTTT	CSVKGLAGTSTDTQYF
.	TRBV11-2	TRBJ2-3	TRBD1	TGTGCCAGCAGCTTAGAGGGACAGATTACCACAGATACGCAGTATTTT	CASSLEGQITTDTQYF
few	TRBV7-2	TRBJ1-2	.	TGTGCCAGCAGCTTATCGGTCGGAGGTAGCTACACCTTC	CASSLSVGGSYTF
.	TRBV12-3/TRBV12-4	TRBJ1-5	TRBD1	TGTGCCAGCAGACAGGGGAGCAGCAATCAGCCCCAGCATTTT	CASRQGSSNQPQHF
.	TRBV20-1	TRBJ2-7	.	TGCAGTGCTAGTAGGTCCGGCTTTTCCTACAATGAGCAGTACTTC	CSASRSGFSYNEQYF
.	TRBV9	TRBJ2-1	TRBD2	TGTGCCAGCAGCGTAGACCCTCTAGCGGTCCAGTTCTTC	CASSVDPLAVQFF
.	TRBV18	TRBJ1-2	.	TGTGCCAGCCGAGACCTGGACAACTATGGCTACACCTTC	CASRDLDNYGYTF
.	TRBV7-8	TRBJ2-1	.	TGTGCCAGCAGCCCAGAGGTCCGGGCCCGTCATGAGCAGTTCTTC	CASSPEVRARHEQFF
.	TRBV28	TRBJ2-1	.	TGTGCCAGCAATAATAACAATGAGCAGTTCTTC	CASNNNNEQFF
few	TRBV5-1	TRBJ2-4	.	TGCGCCAGCAGTGGGGTCTCCGGAATAGCCAAAAACATTCAGTACTTC	CASSGVSGIAKNIQYF
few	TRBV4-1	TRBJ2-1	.	TGCGCCAGCAGCCAACAGGGGCACAATGAGCAGTTCTTC	CASSQQGHNEQFF
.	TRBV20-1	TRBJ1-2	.	TGCAGTGCTAACAGCTACACCTTC	CSANSYTF
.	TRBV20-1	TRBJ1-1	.	TGCAGTGCTTTGGTAATGAACACTGAAGCTTTCTTT	CSALVMNTEAFF
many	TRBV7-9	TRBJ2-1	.	TGTGCCAGCAGTTTAGCGGCCTCCTACAATGAGCAGTTCTTC	CASSLAASYNEQFF
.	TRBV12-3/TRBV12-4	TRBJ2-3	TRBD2	TGTGCCAGCAGTGGACCCGGGACTAGCGGGAGGGCAGATACGCAGTATTTT	CASSGPGTSGRADTQYF
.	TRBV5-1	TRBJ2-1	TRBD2	TGCGCCAGCAGCTTGGGACTAGCGGGAGGCACTGAGCAGTTCTTC	CASSLGLAGGTEQFF
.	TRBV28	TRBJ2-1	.	TGTGCCAGCAGTCGCGGAGAGCGGGCATGGAAGCAGTTCTTC	CASSRGERAWKQFF
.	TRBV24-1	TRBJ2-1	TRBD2	TGTGCCACCAGTGCCTCACTAGCGGGGGCCAATGAGCAGTTCTTC	CATSASLAGANEQFF
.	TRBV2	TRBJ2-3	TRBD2	TGTGCCAGCAGTCCCGGGACTAGCCTTGCGGGCACAGATACGCAGTATTTT	CASSPGTSLAGTDTQYF
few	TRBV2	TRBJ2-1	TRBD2	TGTGCCAGCAGTGTTGGAGCGGGAAAGGAGCAGTTCTTC	CASSVGAGKEQFF
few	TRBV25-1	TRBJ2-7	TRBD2	TGTGCCAGCAGTTCTTTTTGGACTAGCGGACGGGACGAGCAGTACTTC	CASSSFWTSGRDEQYF
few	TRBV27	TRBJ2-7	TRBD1	TGTGCCGGCAGTTTAATTACAGGGGCAGGAATATACGAGCAGTACTTC	CAGSLITGAGIYEQYF
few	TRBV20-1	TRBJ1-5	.	TGCAGTGCGAAGAGGGGACTGGGCAATCAGCCCCAGCATTTT	CSAKRGLGNQPQHF
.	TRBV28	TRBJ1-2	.	TGTGCCAGCAGTTTATCTCGGGTTCCTAACTATGGCTACACCTTC	CASSLSRVPNYGYTF
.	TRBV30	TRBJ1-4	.	TGTGCCTGGAGCCTACAGGGAACGAATGAAAAACTGTTTTTT	CAWSLQGTNEKLFF
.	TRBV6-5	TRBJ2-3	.	TGTGCCAGCAAGGGGGTCACAGATACGCAGTATTTT	CASKGVTDTQYF
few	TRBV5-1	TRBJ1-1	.	TGCGCCAGCAGCCTACACAGGCAGAACACTGAAGCTTTCTTT	CASSLHRQNTEAFF
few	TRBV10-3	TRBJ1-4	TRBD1	TGTGCCATCAGTGACACCGACAGGGGAGGGGAAAAACTGTTTTTT	CAISDTDRGGEKLFF
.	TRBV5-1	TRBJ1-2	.	TGCGCCAGCAGCTTGTCGGCAGGCGCCTATGGCTACACCTTC	CASSLSAGAYGYTF
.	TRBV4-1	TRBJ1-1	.	TGCGCCAGCAGCCAAGTAATTGGCGCGATGACTGAAGCTTTCTTT	CASSQVIGAMTEAFF
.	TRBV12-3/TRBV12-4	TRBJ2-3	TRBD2	TGTGCCAGCGGCCGGCTAGCGGGAAAGGCAGATACGCAGTATTTT	CASGRLAGKADTQYF
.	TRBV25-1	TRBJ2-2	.	TGTGCCAGCAGTGATCCCAGCTCGTCGAACACCGGGGAGCTGTTTTTT	CASSDPSSSNTGELFF
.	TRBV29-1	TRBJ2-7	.	TGCAGCGTTGGGGCTGGGCGGGCACTACCTTCCTACGAGCAGTACTTC	CSVGAGRALPSYEQYF
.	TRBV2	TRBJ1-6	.	TGTGCCAGCAAGAAGTATAATTCACCCCTCCACTTT	CASKKYNSPLHF
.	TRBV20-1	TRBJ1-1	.	TGCAGTGCTAGGGAGGGACGGGGGAACACTGAAGCTTTCTTT	CSAREGRGNTEAFF
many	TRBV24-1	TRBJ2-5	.	TGTGCCACCAGTGATTCCACAGGGCGAGAGACCCAGTACTTC	CATSDSTGRETQYF
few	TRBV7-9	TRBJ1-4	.	TGTGCCAGCAGCTTAGCCATCTCAGACCCTAATGAAAAACTGTTTTTT	CASSLAISDPNEKLFF
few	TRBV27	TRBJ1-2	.	TGTGCCAGCAGACACCAAGAGGGCGGCTACACCTTC	CASRHQEGGYTF
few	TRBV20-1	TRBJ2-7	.	TGCAGTGCTAGAGATGCGACCTCCTACGAGCAGTACTTC	CSARDATSYEQYF
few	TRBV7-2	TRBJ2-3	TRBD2	TGTGCCAGCAGCTTAGTAGCGGGAGTTGTGGATACGCAGTATTTT	CASSLVAGVVDTQYF
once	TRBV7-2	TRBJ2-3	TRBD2	TGTGCCAGCAGCTCCCGTCGTGGAGCGGGAGTGGGGGATACGCAGTATTTT	CASSSRRGAGVGDTQYF
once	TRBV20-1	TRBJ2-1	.	TGCAGTGCTAGTCCCGCCCGGGGGCGGGTATATGAGCAGTTCTTC	CSASPARGRVYEQFF
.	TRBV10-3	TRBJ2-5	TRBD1	TGTGCCATCAGTGTAGAGGGGGCGGCAGAGACCCAGTACTTC	CAISVEGAAETQYF
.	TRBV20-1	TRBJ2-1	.	TGCAGTGCTAGTGAAGACGGGCATAATGAGCAGTTCTTC	CSASEDGHNEQFF
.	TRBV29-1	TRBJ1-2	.	TGCAGCGCTGATTACCGGGGTGGCTACACCTTC	CSADYRGGYTF
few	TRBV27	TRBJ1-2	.	TGTGCCAGCAGTTTATCACGGGTGCCTGCAAGTAGCGGCTACACCTTC	CASSLSRVPASSGYTF
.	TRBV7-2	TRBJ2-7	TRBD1	TGTGCCAGCAGCTTAGTAGCCGGACAGGACTTCTACGAGCAGTACTTC	CASSLVAGQDFYEQYF
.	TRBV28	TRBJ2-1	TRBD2	TGTGCCAGCAAAGGGAGCGGGAGACACAATGAGCAGTTCTTC	CASKGSGRHNEQFF
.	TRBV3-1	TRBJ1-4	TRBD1	TGTGCCAGCAGCCAAGAGGGGACAGGTTTGGGAAAACTGTTTTTT	CASSQEGTGLGKLFF
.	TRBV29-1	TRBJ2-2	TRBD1	TGCAGCGTTACCAGACAGGGGGCGAACACCGGGGAGCTGTTTTTT	CSVTRQGANTGELFF
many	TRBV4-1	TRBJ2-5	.	TGCGCCAGCAGCCAAGAAAAATACCGCGGAGAGACCCAGTACTTC	CASSQEKYRGETQYF
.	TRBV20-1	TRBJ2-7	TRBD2	TGCAGTGCTAGAGAGTCGGCGGGAGTTCTCCACGAGCAGTACTTC	CSARESAGVLHEQYF
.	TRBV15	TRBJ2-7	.	TGTGCCACCAGCAAGGCGGGGCTAAGCTCCTACGAGCAGTACTTC	CATSKAGLSSYEQYF
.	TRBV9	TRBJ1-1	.	TGTGCCAGCAGCGTGGGGGTGCGGGCTGAAGCTTTCTTT	CASSVGVRAEAFF
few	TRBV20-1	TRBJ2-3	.	TGCAGCGACACAGGGAAAGGGATCGCAGATACGCAGTATTTT	CSDTGKGIADTQYF
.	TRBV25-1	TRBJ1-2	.	TGTGCCAGCAGTGAATCTTGGGCAGCCCATGGCTACACCTTC	CASSESWAAHGYTF
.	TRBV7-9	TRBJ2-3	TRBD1	TGTGCCAGCAGGCTAATTCTCCGGACAGGGGACACAGATACGCAGTATTTT	CASRLILRTGDTDTQYF
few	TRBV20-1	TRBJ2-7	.	TGCAGTGCTAGTATGCCTCCGGGCTCCTACAATGAGCAGTACTTC	CSASMPPGSYNEQYF
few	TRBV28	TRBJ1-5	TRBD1	TGTGCCAGCAGGTCAACAGGGGGCAATCAGCCCCAGCATTTT	CASRSTGGNQPQHF
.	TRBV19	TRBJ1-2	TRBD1	TGTGCCAGTAGTACCCCTCCCGGACAGGGTGCCGGCTACACCTTC	CASSTPPGQGAGYTF